The clone carrying this T cell receptor beta chain was seen many times. The data originate from a study of T-cell reconstitution after alpha-beta-depleted transplantation in children. Trimming took 5 bases from V and 4 from J; bases not matched to a gene: 4. Per germline, CDR1 MNHNS and CDR2 SASEGT. The CDR3 has 15 amino acids. TCRbeta library preparation incorporated unique molecular identifiers. MiXCR, run by TCRdb on the PCR reads, gives a single entry per CDR3 protein. The data contain around 400,000 distinct CDR3 sequences, around 9.9% of them seen just once; the ten biggest clones take up approximately 5%.

The chain uses TRBV6-1 and TRBJ2-3, with TRBD1 identical over 12 bases. The sample consisted of PBMCs from the stem cell graft donor, taken from the stem cell graft. This receptor was obtained from a human donor who donated a stem cell graft to a child with acute myeloid leukemia. CDR3 residues: CASSPGQGASDTQYF. The CDR3 nucleotides read TGTGCCAGCAGTCCGGGACAGGGGGCTTCAGATACGCAGTATTTT.